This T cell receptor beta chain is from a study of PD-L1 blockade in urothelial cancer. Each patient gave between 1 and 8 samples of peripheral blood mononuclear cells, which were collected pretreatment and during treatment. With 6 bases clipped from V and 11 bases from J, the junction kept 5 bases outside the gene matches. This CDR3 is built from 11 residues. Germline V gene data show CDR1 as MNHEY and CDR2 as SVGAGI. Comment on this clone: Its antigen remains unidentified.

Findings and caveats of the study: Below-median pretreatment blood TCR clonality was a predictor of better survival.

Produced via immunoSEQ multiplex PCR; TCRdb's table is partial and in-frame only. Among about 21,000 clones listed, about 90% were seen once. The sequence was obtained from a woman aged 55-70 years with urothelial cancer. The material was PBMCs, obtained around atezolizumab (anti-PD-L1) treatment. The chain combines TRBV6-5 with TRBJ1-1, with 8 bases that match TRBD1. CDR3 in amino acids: CASRSRDRAFF. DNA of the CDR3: TGTGCCAGCAGATCCCGGGACAGGGCTTTCTTT.